Listed below are T cell receptor beta chains from one sample, sequenced in a study of T-cell reconstitution after alpha-beta-depleted transplantation in children. Each CDR3 protein is one row after TCRdb ran MiXCR on the PCR reads. Of 75,000 to 80,000 distinct CDR3 sequences in the sample, 15% to 20% were seen once. The sample in question was PBMCs, mostly from graft donor cells, obtained 360 days after TCRalphabeta/CD19-depleted stem cell transplant. These receptors all come from a male patient between 2 and 15 years old who had a stem cell transplant for acute lymphoblastic leukemia, so the T cells may come from the graft donor. Both conserved end residues are part of each CDR3. The D gene is left open where the match is weak. Part of the rows lack a size; the others show once, few, many or a class for expanded clones.

j_call clone_size v_call d_call cdr3_nt cdr3_aa
TRBJ2-2 . TRBV6-5 TRBD2 TGTGCCAGCAGTTACGGGACCCGACTAGCCAGGGGGGAGCTGTTTTTT CASSYGTRLARGELFF
TRBJ2-5 . TRBV7-7 TRBD2 TGTGCTAGCAGCTTAGAGGCTAGCGGGTACGAGACCCAGTACTTC CASSLEASGYETQYF
TRBJ2-7 few TRBV4-1 TRBD2 TGCGCCAGCAGCCAAGAGGTCTCCGTGGGACTAGGAAGGGTGTACGAGCAGTACTTC CASSQEVSVGLGRVYEQYF
TRBJ2-1 few TRBV12-3/TRBV12-4 TRBD2 TGTGCCAGCAGCCCAAAACTAGCGGGAGGCCATGAGCAGTTCTTC CASSPKLAGGHEQFF
TRBJ2-6 . TRBV4-1 . TGCGCCAGCAGCCAAAGCGGGCCCATCTCTGGGGCCAACGTCCTGACTTTC CASSQSGPISGANVLTF
TRBJ1-2 . TRBV12-3/TRBV12-4 TRBD1 TGTGCCAGCAGCCCTGGAGGGGGCTGGGACTATGGCTACACCTTC CASSPGGGWDYGYTF
TRBJ1-2 . TRBV5-6 . TGTGCCAGCAGCTTGGAACGGTCCCATGGCTACACCTTC CASSLERSHGYTF
TRBJ2-5 once TRBV7-9 TRBD1 TGTGCCAGCAGCGGGACAGTTAAACAAGAGACCCAGTACTTC CASSGTVKQETQYF
TRBJ2-2 many TRBV6-1 TRBD2 TGTGCCAGCAGTGCCCCCGGACTAGCCTACACCGGGGAGCTGTTTTTT CASSAPGLAYTGELFF
TRBJ2-6 . TRBV7-2 . TGTGCCAGCAACCAGGACCCACCACTCGGGGCCAACGTCCTGACTTTC CASNQDPPLGANVLTF
TRBJ2-3 few TRBV6-1 . TGTGCCAGCAGCTCCACCCTGAGCACAGATACGCAGTATTTT CASSSTLSTDTQYF
TRBJ2-3 many TRBV25-1 TRBD2 TGTGCCAGCAGTGGGGGGAGGGCCGTAGGAGATACGCAGTATTTT CASSGGRAVGDTQYF
TRBJ2-7 many TRBV7-9 TRBD2 TGTGCCAGCGGCTTGAAGGGACTAGCGATCGAGCAGTACTTC CASGLKGLAIEQYF
TRBJ2-7 . TRBV6-5 . TGTGCCAGCAGTTACAGAGGGACCTACGAGCAGTACTTC CASSYRGTYEQYF
TRBJ2-7 many TRBV5-1 . TGCGCCAGCAGCTTTGGACAGAACGAGCAGTACTTC CASSFGQNEQYF
TRBJ2-7 few TRBV20-1 . TGCAGTGCTAGAGGGACCCACCCCTACGAGCAGTACTTC CSARGTHPYEQYF
TRBJ1-5 few TRBV3-1 TRBD1 TGTGCCAGCAGCCTGCAGGGGGGGAATCAGCCCCAGCATTTT CASSLQGGNQPQHF
TRBJ2-2 . TRBV29-1 . TGCAGCGGTGACAGCGTCCCTCCAAACACCGGGGAGCTGTTTTTT CSGDSVPPNTGELFF
TRBJ2-1 . TRBV12-3/TRBV12-4 . TGTGCCAGCAGCCGAACAGTTTACAATGAGCAGTTCTTC CASSRTVYNEQFF
TRBJ2-1 few TRBV12-3/TRBV12-4 . TGTGCCAGCAGTTTACGAGGGGAGTGGGCCCTTTACAATGAGCAGTTCTTC CASSLRGEWALYNEQFF
TRBJ2-6 . TRBV7-9 . TGTGCCAGCAGCTTTATCAGCGGTGGGGCCAACGTCCTGACTTTC CASSFISGGANVLTF
TRBJ2-5 . TRBV29-1 TRBD1 TGCAGCGTTGGACAGGGGGCGCGGGAGACCCAGTACTTC CSVGQGARETQYF
TRBJ2-5 . TRBV7-9 TRBD2 TGTGCCAGCAGCCCCCGGGATGGTAGCGGGCAAGAGACCCAGTACTTC CASSPRDGSGQETQYF
TRBJ2-2 few TRBV12-3/TRBV12-4 . TGTGCCAGCAGTTTAGGCGGTAGGCCGAACACCGGGGAGCTGTTTTTT CASSLGGRPNTGELFF
TRBJ1-1 few TRBV7-6 . TGTGCCAGCAGTCATACCGTGAACACTGAAGCTTTCTTT CASSHTVNTEAFF
TRBJ1-3 few TRBV5-6 TRBD1 TGTGCCAGCAGCCTTCCCAGGGGGGGAAACACCATATATTTT CASSLPRGGNTIYF
TRBJ2-1 few TRBV4-1 . TGCGCCAGCAGCCTCCCTAAGCGGGCTGGCTACAATGAGCAGTTCTTC CASSLPKRAGYNEQFF
TRBJ2-1 many TRBV7-9 TRBD2 TGTGCCAGCAGCCCCCCAGCGGGAGAGTACAATGAGCAGTTCTTC CASSPPAGEYNEQFF
TRBJ2-3 . TRBV4-1 TRBD2 TGCGCCAGCAGCCAAGAACGAGCCGGGACTAGCGGAGATACGCAGTATTTT CASSQERAGTSGDTQYF
TRBJ2-1 . TRBV2 . TGTGCCAGCAGGCGACTAGTAAATGAGCAGTTCTTC CASRRLVNEQFF
TRBJ2-3 few TRBV7-9 . TGTGCCAGCAGCTCTTACAGGGCACCCATGGATACGCAGTATTTT CASSSYRAPMDTQYF
TRBJ2-1 few TRBV24-1 TRBD1 TGTGCCACCAGTGATTTAACACGAACTATAGGACAGGGGGGGTACAATGAGCAGTTCTTC CATSDLTRTIGQGGYNEQFF
TRBJ2-1 few TRBV19 . TGTGCCAGTAGGTTTGGTAGCGCATACAATGAGCAGTTCTTC CASRFGSAYNEQFF
TRBJ2-3 many TRBV29-1 . TGCAGCGTTGGTCAGCCTAGCACAGATACGCAGTATTTT CSVGQPSTDTQYF
TRBJ2-5 . TRBV7-9 TRBD2 TGTGCCAGCAGTAAACTAGCGGTACAAGAGACCCAGTACTTC CASSKLAVQETQYF
TRBJ2-7 few TRBV25-1 TRBD2 TGTGCCAGCAGTTCAAAAACCGGGACTAGCGGCTCCTACGAGCAGTACTTC CASSSKTGTSGSYEQYF
TRBJ1-6 few TRBV6-5 . TGTGCCAGCAGCAACCCTTGGGGGTCGGATAATAATTCACCCCTCCACTTT CASSNPWGSDNNSPLHF
TRBJ2-3 few TRBV7-9 . TGTGCCAGCAGCTTAGGGCCAGTCACAGATACGCAGTATTTT CASSLGPVTDTQYF
TRBJ2-3 . TRBV28 TRBD2 TGTGCCAGCAGCCTCCCGACTAGCGGGAGGTCGGATACGCAGTATTTT CASSLPTSGRSDTQYF
TRBJ2-6 few TRBV28 . TGTGCCAGCAGTTTACCATTTAGCTCTGGGGCCAACGTCCTGACTTTC CASSLPFSSGANVLTF
TRBJ1-5 few TRBV7-9 . TGTGCCAGCAGCTTTTGGGACGGATATAGCAATCAGCCCCAGCATTTT CASSFWDGYSNQPQHF
TRBJ2-1 few TRBV6-5 . TGTGCCAGCAGTTGGGCGTTGGCAGTCTCAGACAATGAGCAGTTCTTC CASSWALAVSDNEQFF
TRBJ2-1 . TRBV24-1 TRBD2 TGTGCCACCAGTGTAGCGGGAGACGGGAATGAGCAGTTCTTC CATSVAGDGNEQFF
TRBJ2-2 . TRBV5-1 . TGCGCCAGCAGCTTGGTGTCTTGGCGGGGGAACACCGGGGAGCTGTTTTTT CASSLVSWRGNTGELFF
TRBJ1-2 . TRBV14 . TGTGCCAGCAGCCCAGAAGCTAACTATGGCTACACCTTC CASSPEANYGYTF
TRBJ2-5 . TRBV7-9 . TGTGCCAGCAGCTTGGGACACGAACAAGAGACCCAGTACTTC CASSLGHEQETQYF
TRBJ2-1 few TRBV13 TRBD2 TGTGCCAGCAGCTTCTGGCTAGCGGGAGCCAGTGAGCAGTTCTTC CASSFWLAGASEQFF
TRBJ2-4 few TRBV5-1 . TGCGCCAGCAGCCGGAGAGGGGGAGCCAAAAACATTCAGTACTTC CASSRRGGAKNIQYF
TRBJ2-7 many TRBV5-1 TRBD2 TGCGCCAGCAGCCCCCGACAGGGCCGAGGACTAGCGGGATCCTACGAGCAGTACTTC CASSPRQGRGLAGSYEQYF
TRBJ2-3 . TRBV7-9 TRBD1 TGTGCCAGCAGCACAAGGACAGGACCAGATACGCAGTATTTT CASSTRTGPDTQYF
TRBJ2-5 . TRBV12-3/TRBV12-4 . TGTGCCAGCAGTTTGGGTATCCGCAGCCCTCAAGAGACCCAGTACTTC CASSLGIRSPQETQYF
TRBJ2-7 . TRBV12-3/TRBV12-4 TRBD2 TGTGCCAGCAGGCGGGATTCGATAGCGGGAGGGACCTACGAGCAGTACTTC CASRRDSIAGGTYEQYF
TRBJ1-2 . TRBV7-9 TRBD1 TGTGCCAGCAGCTTAAGGACAGGGGGCTATGGCTACACCTTC CASSLRTGGYGYTF